A single sample gave rise to the 26 T cell receptor beta chains below, sequenced in a study of cytomegalovirus exposure and HLA in healthy donors. PCR employed 60 Vbeta and 13 Jbeta primers. This table comes from immunoSEQ multiplex PCR, and its TCRdb copy is limited to in-frame clones, with some not included. The table records under 200,000 clones, around three quarters of them present only once. Sequenced input: PBMCs. The receptor source for this set is a woman in her twenties or thirties in good health and CMV-seropositive.

The chain joins TRBV28 to TRBJ1-2, with D possibly TRBD1 on 6 matching bases. This CDR3 is built from 16 residues. Per germline, CDR1 MDHEN and CDR2 SYDVKM. Trimming pared 6 bases from V and 5 bases from J, leaving 22 bases between. CDR3 nucleotide sequence: TGTGCCAGCAGGGCGTTAAGACAGGCCTACTTTTATGGCTACACCTTC. Translation gives CASRALRQAYFYGYTF.

The chain employs TRBV30 and TRBJ1-6, with TRBD1 as a possible D gene (6 bases). Trimming pared 0 bases from V and 10 bases from J, leaving 10 bases between. Germline CDR1 reads GTSNPN; CDR2 reads SVGIG (reference sequence). This CDR3 is built from 13 residues. The CDR3 protein is CAWSVLGASPLHF. The CDR3 DNA sequence: TGTGCCTGGAGTGTACTGGGGGCCTCACCCCTCCACTTT.

The genes are TRBV9 and TRBJ2-1, with D possibly TRBD2 on 7 matching bases. This CDR3 spans 17 amino acids. V lost 4 bases and J 3 bases, leaving 20 bases between the germline ends. Germline V gene data show CDR1 as SGDLS and CDR2 as YYNGEE. The CDR3 loop reads CASSLRWGRGGYNEQFF. For the CDR3, the DNA is TGTGCCAGCAGCTTGAGGTGGGGGCGCGGGGGCTACAATGAGCAGTTCTTC.

Here the CDR3 reads CAISDAGESYEQYF. In DNA form, the CDR3 reads TGTGCCATCAGTGACGCGGGAGAGTCCTACGAGCAGTACTTC. This rearrangement joins TRBV10-3 to TRBJ2-7, with 7 bases that match TRBD2. The CDR3 totals 14 residues. CDR1 and CDR2 from the germline V gene are ENHRY and SYGVKD. V dropped 3 bases and J dropped 1; count of bases not matched to a gene: 3.

The chain combines TRBV7-2 with TRBJ1-2, with 10 bases fitting TRBD1. Germline CDR1 SGHTA, CDR2 FQGNSA. V lost 4 bases and J lost 8; bases outside the gene matches: 4. The CDR3 runs 13 residues. The CDR3, as DNA: TGTGCCAGCAGCTCGGGACAGGGGCGGGGCTACACCTTC. Its translation: CASSSGQGRGYTF.

The chain is built from TRBV15 and TRBJ2-5, with 11 bases identical to TRBD2. This CDR3 is built from 14 residues. Germline CDR1 LNHNV, CDR2 YYDKDF (reference sequence). J lost 7 bases, V lost 0 bases, and 1 base had no gene match. This CDR3 reads CATSRDGLAGTQYF. In DNA form, the CDR3 reads TGTGCCACCAGCAGAGATGGACTAGCGGGGACCCAGTACTTC. Based on the CDR3 plus reference TRBV15 and TRBJ2-5, the full variable domain is DAMVIQNPRYQVTQFGKPVTLSCSQTLNHNVMYWYQQKSSQAPKLLFHYYDKDFNNEADTPDNFQSRRPNTSFCFLDIRSPGLGDTAMYLCATSRDGLAGTQYFGPGTRLLVL.

The chain recombines TRBV10-3 with TRBJ1-5, with TRBD1 as a possible D gene (6 bases). Trimming took off 6 bases at V and 0 bases at J, with 15 bases between the two ends. The CDR3 totals 16 residues. Germline values: CDR1 ENHRY, CDR2 SYGVKD. In nucleotides, the CDR3 is TGTGCCATCAGCCAGTGGGGGCTCAATAGCAATCAGCCCCAGCATTTT. It is translated as CAISQWGLNSNQPQHF.

This chain joins TRBV28 and TRBJ2-1, with TRBD2 matching over 7 bases. CDR1 and CDR2 (germline): MDHEN, SYDVKM. V shed 6 bases and J 1 base; nucleotides not matched to a gene: 9. This CDR3 region has 16 residues. The CDR3 loop is CASSVGGARSYNEQFF. CDR3 coding DNA: TGTGCCAGCAGCGTGGGAGGGGCGAGGTCCTACAATGAGCAGTTCTTC.

This chain connects TRBV27 to TRBJ2-5; 12 positions match TRBD2. Germline V gene lookup returns CDR1 MNHEY and CDR2 SMNVEV (reference sequence). V gave up 5 bases and J gave up 5 bases; unmatched junction bases: 12. The CDR3 covers 17 residues. The DNA for the CDR3 is TGTGCCAGCAGTGCACTGGCTAGCGGGGGGGTGTGGGAGACCCAGTACTTC. This sequence encodes CASSALASGGVWETQYF.

V gene TRBV21-1 combines with J gene TRBJ2-4; TRBD2, the D gene given by the table, was not confirmed from the DNA. TRBV21-1 is termed a pseudogene. There are 17 residues in the CDR3. The CDR3 loop is CASSKAEGPRGGNIQYF. CDR3 nucleotides: TGTGCCAGCAGCAAAGCTGAGGGCCCCCGGGGGGGAAACATTCAGTACTTC.

The gene calls are TRBV5-5 and TRBJ2-5; D unclear. Trimming left V 0 bases short and J 1 base short, with 7 bases between. This CDR3 comprises 14 residues. CDR1 is SGHKS and CDR2 is YYEKEE in the germline V gene (reference sequence). The CDR3 DNA follows: TGTGCCAGCAGCTTGGGGCCGGGCCAAGAGACCCAGTACTTC. This gives the protein CASSLGPGQETQYF.

The rearrangement uses TRBV7-8 and TRBJ1-1; D unresolved. Trimming pared 5 bases from V and 1 base from J, leaving 8 bases between. This CDR3 spans 13 amino acids. Per the germline V gene, CDR1 is SGHVS and CDR2 is FQNEAQ. The CDR3 nucleotides are TGTGCCAGCAGCGACGGGGAGAACACTGAAGCTTTCTTT. The encoded protein is CASSDGENTEAFF.

This chain joins TRBV5-1 and TRBJ2-3, with D possibly TRBD2 on 6 matching bases. Trimming cost V 1 base and J 3 bases, with 9 bases left between them. Germline loops: CDR1 SGHRS, CDR2 YFSETQ. The CDR3 loop spans 14 amino acids. The CDR3 here is CASSLTGRTDTQYF. Here the CDR3 DNA reads TGCGCCAGCAGCTTGACTGGGAGGACAGATACGCAGTATTTT.

This chain uses TRBV5-1 with TRBJ2-7; TRBD2 matches at 7 bases. Per the germline V gene, CDR1 is SGHRS and CDR2 is YFSETQ. After removal of 2 bases from V and 4 bases from J, the junction contained 12 bases not matched to a gene. This CDR3 comprises 16 residues. CDR3 DNA: TGCGCCAGCAGCTTTGGCATGGGGGGGGTCAGGTACGAGCAGTACTTC. Translated: CASSFGMGGVRYEQYF.

The rearrangement links TRBV30 to TRBJ2-1, with a tentative D call TRBD2 (5 bases). V dropped 5 bases and J dropped 5 bases, with 13 bases sitting between them. Germline loops: CDR1 GTSNPN, CDR2 SVGIG (reference sequence). This CDR3 comprises 13 residues. Here the CDR3 DNA reads TGTGCCTGGCGAGGGTCCTTGGACAATGAGCAGTTCTTC. Residues: CAWRGSLDNEQFF.

V gene TRBV19 combines with J gene TRBJ2-7; 7 bases are shared with TRBD1. The CDR3 has 15 residues. Germline CDR1 and CDR2: LNHDA and SQIVND (reference sequence). V dropped 3 bases and J dropped 0; count of bases not matched to a gene: 5. CDR3 region: CASSIKTGTSYEQYF. As DNA, the CDR3 is TGTGCCAGTAGTATCAAGACAGGGACCTCCTACGAGCAGTACTTC.

The chain employs TRBV5-1 and TRBJ1-5; tentative D call: TRBD1 (5 bases). The CDR3 has 15 amino acids. V was trimmed by 4 bases and J by 6 bases, leaving 17 bases between them. The germline CDR1 and CDR2 sequences are SGHRS and YFSETQ. The CDR3 region is CASSPAGGSIQPQHF. As DNA, the CDR3 is TGCGCCAGCAGCCCCGCCGGGGGGTCTATTCAGCCCCAGCATTTT.

V and J are TRBV5-6 and TRBJ2-7, with 11 bases aligning to TRBD1. CDR1 and CDR2 from the germline V gene are SGHDT and YYEEEE. V was clipped by 4 bases and J by 3 bases; unmatched bases: 3. The CDR3 has 14 amino acids. Here the CDR3 reads CASSHGTGGYEQYF. CDR3 coding DNA: TGTGCCAGCAGCCATGGGACAGGGGGCTACGAGCAGTACTTC.

The V and J genes are TRBV7-2 and TRBJ2-4; perhaps TRBD1 as D (6 bases). The CDR3 extends over 15 amino acids. V dropped 5 bases and J dropped 0 bases, with 11 bases sitting between them. Germline values: CDR1 SGHTA, CDR2 FQGNSA. The CDR3 coding sequence is TGTGCCAGCAGCAAAACAGGGTTAGCCAAAAACATTCAGTACTTC. It translates to CASSKTGLAKNIQYF.

CDR3 in DNA: TGTGCCAGCTCAGCTACCAAGAACACTGAAGCTTTCTTT. Amino acid sequence: CASSATKNTEAFF. This sequence joins TRBV18 and TRBJ1-1, with D unclear. Deletions cut 5 bases from V and 1 base from J, with 8 bases between. The CDR3 length is 13 residues. Per germline, CDR1 KGHSH and CDR2 LQKENI.

The CDR3 nucleotides read TGTGCCAGCAGTTTTGTTGGAGGCACCCAAGAGACCCAGTACTTC. This sequence encodes CASSFVGGTQETQYF. The chain links TRBV28 to TRBJ2-5, with a tentative D call TRBD2 (5 bases). V was cut by 3 bases and J by 1 base, with 12 bases left in between. Per the germline V gene, CDR1 is MDHEN and CDR2 is SYDVKM. The CDR3 is made up of 15 amino acids.

The chain couples TRBV28 to TRBJ1-4; D may be TRBD1 (6 bases). The CDR3 covers 14 residues. Germline V gene lookup returns CDR1 MDHEN and CDR2 SYDVKM. Trimming left V 2 bases short and J 7 bases short, with 11 bases between. In DNA form, the CDR3 reads TGTGCCAGCAGTTTAATGACAGGTAGTGAAAAACTGTTTTTT. As protein: CASSLMTGSEKLFF.

The chain employs TRBV2 and TRBJ2-7; TRBD2 matches 13 bases. V was pared by 5 bases and J by 7 bases, with 2 bases of the junction left unmatched. CDR1 and CDR2 (germline): SNHLY, FYNNEI. There are 13 residues in the CDR3. Written as DNA, the CDR3 is TGTGCCAGCAGTCAGGGACTAGCGGGGGAGCAGTACTTC. This encodes CASSQGLAGEQYF.

This chain connects TRBV10-1 to TRBJ2-5; 8 positions agree with TRBD1. Trimming took 6 bases from V and 2 from J; bases not matched to a gene: 8. The germline V gene encodes CDR1 WNHNN and CDR2 SYGVQD (reference sequence). The CDR3 has 15 residues. For the CDR3, the DNA is TGCGCCAGCAGCGAGGGACAGGCCCATCAAGAGACCCAGTACTTC. Its protein product is CASSEGQAHQETQYF.

There are a few counts of this clone. This chain joins TRBV18 and TRBJ2-4; 9 bases align to TRBD1. V dropped 2 bases and J dropped 3; count of bases not matched to a gene: 5. This CDR3 is built from 16 residues. Germline CDR1 is KGHSH and CDR2 is LQKENI. This CDR3 is CASSPRGQGVKNIQYF. The CDR3, as DNA: TGTGCCAGCTCACCAAGGGGACAGGGCGTCAAAAACATTCAGTACTTC.

This clone was seen once. V and J are TRBV11-2 and TRBJ2-1; 12 bases agree with TRBD2. V was pared by 6 bases and J by 7 bases, with 10 bases of the junction left unmatched. This CDR3 has 16 residues. Germline loops: CDR1 SGHAT, CDR2 FQNNGV. This chain's CDR3 is CASSSRTSGTGNEQFF. The CDR3 DNA sequence: TGTGCCAGCAGTTCCCGGACTAGCGGGACCGGTAATGAGCAGTTCTTC. The variable domain in full, completed from reference TRBV11-2 and TRBJ2-1, reads EAGVAQSPRYKIIEKRQSVAFWCNPISGHATLYWYQQILGQGPKLLIQFQNNGVVDDSQLPKDRFSAERLKGVDSTLKIQPAKLEDSAVYLCASSSRTSGTGNEQFFGPGTRLTVL.